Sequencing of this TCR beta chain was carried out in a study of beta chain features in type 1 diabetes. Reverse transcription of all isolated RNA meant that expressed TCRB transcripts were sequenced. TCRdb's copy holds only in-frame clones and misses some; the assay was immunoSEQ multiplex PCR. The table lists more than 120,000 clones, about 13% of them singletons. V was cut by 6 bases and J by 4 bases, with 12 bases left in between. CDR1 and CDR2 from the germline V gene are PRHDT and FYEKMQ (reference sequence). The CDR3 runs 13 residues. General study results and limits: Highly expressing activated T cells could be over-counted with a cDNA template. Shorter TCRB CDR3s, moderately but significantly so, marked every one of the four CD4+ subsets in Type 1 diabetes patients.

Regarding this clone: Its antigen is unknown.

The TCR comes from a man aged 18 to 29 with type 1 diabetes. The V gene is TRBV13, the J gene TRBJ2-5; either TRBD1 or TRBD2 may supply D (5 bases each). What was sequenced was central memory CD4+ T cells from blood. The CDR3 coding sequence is TGTGCCAGCAGACATCCCGGGACAGAGACCCAGTACTTC. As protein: CASRHPGTETQYF.